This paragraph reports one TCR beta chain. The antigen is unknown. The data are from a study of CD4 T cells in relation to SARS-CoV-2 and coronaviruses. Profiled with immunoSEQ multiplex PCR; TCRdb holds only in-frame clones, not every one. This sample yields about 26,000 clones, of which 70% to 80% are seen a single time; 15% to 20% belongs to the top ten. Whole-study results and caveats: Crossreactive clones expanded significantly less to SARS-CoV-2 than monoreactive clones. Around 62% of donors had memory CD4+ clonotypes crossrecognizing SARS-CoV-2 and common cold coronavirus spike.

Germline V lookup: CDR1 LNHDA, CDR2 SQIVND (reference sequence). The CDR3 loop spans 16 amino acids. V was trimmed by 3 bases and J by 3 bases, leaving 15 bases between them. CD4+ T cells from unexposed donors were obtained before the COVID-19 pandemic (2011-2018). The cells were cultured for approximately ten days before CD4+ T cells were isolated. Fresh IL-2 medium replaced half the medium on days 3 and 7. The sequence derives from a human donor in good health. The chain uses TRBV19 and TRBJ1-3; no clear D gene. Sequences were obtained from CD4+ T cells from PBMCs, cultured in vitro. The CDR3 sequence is CASSIISGTGGNTIYF. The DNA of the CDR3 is TGTGCCAGTAGTATCATTTCCGGAACGGGTGGAAACACCATATATTTT.